One and the same sample provided the 7 T cell receptor beta chains below, sequenced in a study of T cells in Graves' hyperthyroidism and ophthalmopathy. Researchers took RNA transcripts and amplified the TCR beta CDR3 regions from them. Carried out on the TCR CDR3, a first-round RT-PCR used the HTBI primer set. Each CDR3 protein gets one entry after TCRdb re-called the multiplex PCR reads with MiXCR. The sample shows approximately 740,000 distinct CDR3 sequences, approximately 14% of them seen only once. Material: blood. The origin of the receptors is a woman aged 18-35 years with Graves' hyperthyroidism.

This clonotype was seen only a few times. Just one base apart from a much larger clone, this may be a read error. The rearrangement links TRBV7-9 to TRBJ2-7, with D possibly TRBD1 on 5 matching bases. Germline CDR1 reads SEHNR; CDR2 reads FQNEAQ (reference sequence). This CDR3 has 15 residues. This CDR3 reads CAGSLVGSGYHEQYF. CDR3 nucleotides: TGTGCCGGCAGCTTAGTAGGCTCAGGGTATCACGAGCAGTACTTC. Full variable domain (rest looked up from reference TRBV7-9 and TRBJ2-7): DTGVSQNPRHKITKRGQNVTFRCDPISEHNRLYWYRQTLGQGPEFLTYFQNEAQLEKSRLLSDRFSAERPKGSFSTLEIQRTEQGDSAMYLCAGSLVGSGYHEQYFGPGTRLTVT.

This clonotype was found a few times. This sequence joins TRBV7-9 and TRBJ2-2; 13 positions match TRBD2. Trimming took 1 base from V and 4 from J; bases not matched to a gene: 12. Germline values: CDR1 SEHNR, CDR2 FQNEAQ (reference sequence). The length of the CDR3 is 20 residues. The DNA for the CDR3 is TGTGCCAGCAGCTTAGTGGGACTAGCGGGACCGCTAAGACCCACCGGGGAGCTGTTTTTT. Translated, it gives CASSLVGLAGPLRPTGELFF.

This clonotype has a handful of counts. The rearrangement links TRBV19 to TRBJ2-7; D call uncertain. The CDR3 spans 13 residues. Germline CDR1 and CDR2: LNHDA and SQIVND (reference sequence). The V gene lost 3 bases and the J gene lost 0 bases, with 6 bases spanning the gap. The CDR3: CASSIEASYEQYF. CDR3 sequence (DNA): TGTGCCAGTAGTATCGAGGCCTCCTACGAGCAGTACTTC.

There are a few counts of this clonotype. This chain joins TRBV6-2 or TRBV6-3 and TRBJ1-3; D remains unclear. The length of the CDR3 is 16 residues. CDR1 and CDR2 (germline): MNHEY, SVGEGT. Trimming took off 1 base at V and 1 base at J, with 11 bases between the two ends. Here the CDR3 reads CASSYLIRDSGNTIYF. The CDR3 nucleotides are TGTGCCAGCAGTTACTTAATACGCGATTCTGGAAACACCATATATTTT.

This clonotype occurred a few times. The chain employs TRBV7-8 and TRBJ2-7; 9 bases map to TRBD2. Germline V gene data show CDR1 as SGHVS and CDR2 as FQNEAQ. The CDR3 spans 16 residues. V lost 2 bases to trimming and J lost 7 bases; unmatched junction nucleotides: 12. The CDR3 nucleotides are TGTGCCAGCAGCTTACGGGCGGGGGGGAGCTACAATGAGCAGTACTTC. This gives the protein CASSLRAGGSYNEQYF. Drawing the rest from reference TRBV7-8 and TRBJ2-7, the complete variable domain is GAGVSQSPRYKVAKRGQDVALRCDPISGHVSLFWYQQALGQGPEFLTYFQNEAQLDKSGLPSDRFFAERPEGSVSTLKIQRTQQEDSAVYLCASSLRAGGSYNEQYFGPGTRLTVT.

This clonotype occurred many times. The chain has TRBV7-6 and TRBJ2-1; 8 positions match TRBD2. The CDR3 is 15 amino acids. Trimming took 8 bases from V and 7 from J; bases not matched to a gene: 13. Germline V CDR1 and CDR2: SGHVS, FNYEAQ. The CDR3 protein is CASSTKRETVNEQFF. In DNA, the CDR3 is TGTGCCAGCTCTACTAAGCGGGAGACGGTGAATGAGCAGTTCTTC.

The chain is built from TRBV2 and TRBJ1-5; 8 nucleotides line up with TRBD1. Germline assignment: CDR1 SNHLY and CDR2 FYNNEI. This CDR3 is built from 16 residues. V gave up 4 bases and J gave up 2 bases; unmatched junction bases: 7. For the CDR3, the DNA is TGTGCCAGCAGTGGTCCCCCGGGACAGGGCAATCAGCCCCAGCATTTT. This translates into CASSGPPGQGNQPQHF.